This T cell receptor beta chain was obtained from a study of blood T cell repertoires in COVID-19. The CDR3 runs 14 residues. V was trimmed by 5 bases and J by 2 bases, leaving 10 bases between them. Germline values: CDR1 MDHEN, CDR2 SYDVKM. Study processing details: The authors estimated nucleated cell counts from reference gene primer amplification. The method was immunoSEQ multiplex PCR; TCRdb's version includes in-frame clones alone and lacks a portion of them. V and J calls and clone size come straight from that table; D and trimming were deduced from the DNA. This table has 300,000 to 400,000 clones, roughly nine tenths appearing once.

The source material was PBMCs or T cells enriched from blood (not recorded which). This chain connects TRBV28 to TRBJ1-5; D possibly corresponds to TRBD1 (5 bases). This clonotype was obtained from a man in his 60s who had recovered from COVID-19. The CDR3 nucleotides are TGTGCCAGCAGTGACAGTCTAGGCAATCAGCCCCAGCATTTT. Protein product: CASSDSLGNQPQHF.